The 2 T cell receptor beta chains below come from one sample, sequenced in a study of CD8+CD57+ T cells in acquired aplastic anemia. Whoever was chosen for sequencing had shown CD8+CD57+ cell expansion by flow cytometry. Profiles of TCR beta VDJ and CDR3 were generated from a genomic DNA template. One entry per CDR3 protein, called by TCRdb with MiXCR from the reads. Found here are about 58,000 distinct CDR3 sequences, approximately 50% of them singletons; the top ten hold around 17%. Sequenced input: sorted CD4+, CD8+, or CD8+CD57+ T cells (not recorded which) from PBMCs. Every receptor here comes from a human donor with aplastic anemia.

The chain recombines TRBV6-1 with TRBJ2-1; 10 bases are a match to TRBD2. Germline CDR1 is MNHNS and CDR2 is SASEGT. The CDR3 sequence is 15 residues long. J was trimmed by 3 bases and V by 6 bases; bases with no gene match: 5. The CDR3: CASSSASGGYNEQFF. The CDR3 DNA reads TGTGCCAGCAGCTCCGCTAGCGGGGGCTACAATGAGCAGTTCTTC.

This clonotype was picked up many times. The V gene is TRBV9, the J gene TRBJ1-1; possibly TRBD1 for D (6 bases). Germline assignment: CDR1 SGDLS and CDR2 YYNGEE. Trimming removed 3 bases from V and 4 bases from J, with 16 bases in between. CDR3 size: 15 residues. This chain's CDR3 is CASSDNRVGSTEAFF. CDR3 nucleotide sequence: TGTGCCAGCAGCGACAACAGGGTAGGAAGCACTGAAGCTTTCTTT. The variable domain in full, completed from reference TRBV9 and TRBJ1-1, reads DSGVTQTPKHLITATGQRVTLRCSPRSGDLSVYWYQQSLDQGLQFLIQYYNGEERAKGNILERFSAQQFPDLHSELNLSSLELGDSALYFCASSDNRVGSTEAFFGQGTRLTVV.